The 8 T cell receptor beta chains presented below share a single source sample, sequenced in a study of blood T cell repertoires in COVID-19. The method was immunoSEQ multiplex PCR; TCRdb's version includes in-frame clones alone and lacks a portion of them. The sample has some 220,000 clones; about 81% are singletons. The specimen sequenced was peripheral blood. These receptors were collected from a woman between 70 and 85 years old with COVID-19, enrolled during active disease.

The CDR3 coding sequence is TGTGCCAGCAGCCACAACAACTACGGGACAGCTCGAAACACCATATATTTT. It encodes CASSHNNYGTARNTIYF. This chain links TRBV3-1 (or the pseudogene TRBV3-2) with TRBJ1-3; 7 bases are a match to TRBD1. Losses at the gene ends were 3 bases for V and 5 bases for J; bases not matched to a gene: 13. The CDR3 is 17 amino acids. Germline V gene sequence: CDR1 LGHDT, CDR2 YNNKEL (reference sequence).

This chain's CDR3 is CASSFRGEQFF. The CDR3 DNA reads TGTGCCAGCAGTTTCCGCGGGGAGCAGTTCTTC. J is TRBJ2-1 and V is TRBV28; D perhaps matches TRBD2 (5 bases). The CDR3 length is 11 residues. V lost 3 bases to trimming and J lost 10 bases, with 7 bases between them. Per the germline V gene, CDR1 is MDHEN and CDR2 is SYDVKM.

CDR3: CASKPFRLSPNEKLFF. DNA of the CDR3: TGTGCCTCGAAACCCTTCAGACTAAGCCCTAATGAAAAACTGTTTTTT. The chain couples TRBV30 to TRBJ1-4; D is uncertain. The CDR3 runs 16 residues. Germline V CDR1 and CDR2: GTSNPN, SVGIG (reference sequence). V was pared by 7 bases and J by 3 bases, with 21 bases between.

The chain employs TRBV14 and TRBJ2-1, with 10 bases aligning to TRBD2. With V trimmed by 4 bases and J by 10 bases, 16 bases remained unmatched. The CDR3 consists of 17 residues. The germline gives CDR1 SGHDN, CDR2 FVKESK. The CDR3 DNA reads TGTGCCAGCAGCCGCCGGACTAGCGGTACCCCGTCTTGGGAGCAGTTCTTC. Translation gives CASSRRTSGTPSWEQFF.

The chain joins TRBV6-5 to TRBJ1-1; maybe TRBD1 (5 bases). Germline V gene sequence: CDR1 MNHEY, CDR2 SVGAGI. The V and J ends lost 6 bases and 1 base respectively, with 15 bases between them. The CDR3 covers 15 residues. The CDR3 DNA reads TGTGCCAGCAGATTGAACAGGTTGCGGAACACTGAAGCTTTCTTT. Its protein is CASRLNRLRNTEAFF.

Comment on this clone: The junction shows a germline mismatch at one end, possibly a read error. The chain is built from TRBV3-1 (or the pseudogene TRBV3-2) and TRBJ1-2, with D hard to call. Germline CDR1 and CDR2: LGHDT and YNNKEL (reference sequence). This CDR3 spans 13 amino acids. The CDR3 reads CARSQAAAGGYTF. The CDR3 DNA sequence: TGTGCCCGCAGCCAAGCCGCGGCCGGGGGCTACACCTTC.

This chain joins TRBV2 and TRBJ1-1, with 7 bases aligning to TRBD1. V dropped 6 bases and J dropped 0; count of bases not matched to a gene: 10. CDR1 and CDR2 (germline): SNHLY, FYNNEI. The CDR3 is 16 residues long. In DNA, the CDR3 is TGTGCCAGCAGCCTCCTAGAGGGGGCATTGAACACTGAAGCTTTCTTT. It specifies CASSLLEGALNTEAFF.

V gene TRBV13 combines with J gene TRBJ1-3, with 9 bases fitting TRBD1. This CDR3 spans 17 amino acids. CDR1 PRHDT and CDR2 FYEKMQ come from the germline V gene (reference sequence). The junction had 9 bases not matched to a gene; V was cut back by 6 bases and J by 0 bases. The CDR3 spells CASRRGTGTFSGNTIYF. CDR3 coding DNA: TGTGCCAGCAGAAGGGGGACAGGGACCTTCTCTGGAAACACCATATATTTT.